This T cell receptor beta chain was sequenced for a study of PD-L1 blockade in urothelial cancer (dated by TCRdb to 2017 to 2019). Study-wide context: All patients started therapy around 2014 and received atezolizumab 1,200 mg intravenously every 3 weeks. About 85% of the roughly 30 patients were males with bladder-origin urothelial cancer, and 18 of 29 reported a prior smoking history. An ECOG performance status of 0 or 1 was recorded for the patients, and 0 to 3 prior chemotherapy regimens had been received by the patients. Blood samples were analyzed at 3 weeks after treatment start (second dose) and at 6 weeks after treatment start. Blood samples gave median yields of about 140,000 T cells and some 80,000 unique TCRs, along with a median clonality of around 0.08. The study was an exploratory multi-omic analysis of somatic, immune and clinical correlates of response to PD-L1 blockade with atezolizumab in urothelial cancer. Pretreatment tumor samples and matched peripheral blood, collected serially before and after atezolizumab treatment, underwent TCR sequencing. Progression-free survival longer than 6 months counted as durable clinical benefit, and TCR features were additionally tested against both progression-free and overall survival. In the same patients, pretreatment tumors underwent whole exome sequencing and RNA sequencing in addition to TCR sequencing. Durable clinical benefit was achieved by nine patients but not by the remaining 20. Around 29 patients had pretreatment blood TCR-seq, roughly 24 had at least one posttreatment blood collection, and roughly 24 had tumor TCR-seq.

With regard to this clone: Its antigen remains unidentified. Per-base qualities were not stored, and no clone one base away is much larger.

The germline ends are 11 bases apart after V is trimmed by 7 bases and J by 3 bases. CDR1 and CDR2 (MNHNS, SASEGT) derive from the germline V gene. The CDR3 sequence holds 13 residues, the cysteine and phenylalanine included. Of all the DNA, just the CDR3 is kept, 39 bases in frame from base 1. A total of under 30 patients with locally advanced or metastatic urothelial carcinoma, treated at Memorial Sloan Kettering on a trial protocol, made up the cohort. Peripheral blood mononuclear cells were collected pretreatment and during treatment, with between 1 and 8 total time points per patient. The Qiagen DNeasy Blood extraction kit was used to purify genomic DNA from total PBMCs and from tumor samples. PBMCs were collected pretreatment and during treatment and were isolated and stored as previously described. Synthetic TCR analog templates were spiked into each PCR so that absolute template abundance could be estimated from read counts. Using the immunoSEQ assay, TCRbeta CDR3 regions were amplified from genomic DNA with bias-controlled V and J gene primers. Sequencing of rearranged TCRbeta segments was performed at approximately 20X coverage. Regarding the original processing steps: Sequencing errors were corrected by clustering and CDR3s were annotated against IMGT to assign V, D and J genes. Downstream analyses used only productive TCRbeta rearrangements and left out out-of-frame or stop-codon sequences. Clonality was computed as one minus Shannon entropy normalized by the log of the number of unique productive sequences. Fisher's exact test with Benjamini-Hochberg correction, at a threshold of adjusted p below 0.01, was used to find clones that differed between time points or between blood and tumor. This is the immuneACCESS table as TCRdb keeps it, with only in-frame sequences that have V and J called. A part of the clones is gone; compared with another copy, unresolved V genes explain less than half, and the rest is unexplained. The V and J calls and the clone size are those of that table, but D and trimming were determined from the DNA. The sample table records about 88,000 clones; roughly 90% of these occur just once. Approximately 10% of the sample goes to the ten largest clones.

Overall study results and their limits: Because the sample size was small (n of about 29) and many exploratory analyses were performed, the results are intended to be hypothesis-generating. A pretreatment peripheral blood TCR clonality below the median was linked to improved progression-free and overall survival. Greater expansion of tumor-associated TCR clones in peripheral blood 3 weeks after the start of treatment was observed in patients with durable benefit (n ≈ 22, p = 0.022).

Sequenced here: PBMCs, sampled around atezolizumab (anti-PD-L1) treatment. The chain links TRBV6-1 with TRBJ2-3; tentative D gene TRBD1, with 5 bases matching. This TCR derives from a man aged 55 to 70 with urothelial cancer. The CDR3 is CASKGPGTDTQYF. The sequenced DNA: TGTGCCAGCAAGGGGCCAGGGACAGATACGCAGTATTTT.